A single sample is the source of the 23 T cell receptor beta chains below, sequenced in a study of PD-1 blockade in mismatch repair-deficient tumors. Data came from immunoSEQ multiplex PCR; TCRdb stores just in-frame clones and leaves some out. The sample consists of 70,000 to 90,000 clones, roughly 80% of them appearing once. This sample comprised peripheral blood, obtained 44 weeks after starting pembrolizumab. These receptor sequences come from an adult with mismatch repair-deficient cancer.

The CDR3: CASSVSTEAFF. CDR3 nucleotides: TGTGCCAGCAGCGTCTCCACTGAAGCTTTCTTT. The chain employs TRBV7-9 and TRBJ1-1; no firm D call. V shed 5 bases and J shed 4 bases, with 5 bases lying between them. This CDR3 is 11 amino acids long. CDR1 and CDR2 from the germline V gene are SEHNR and FQNEAQ (reference sequence).

In its sample, this clone was seen a few times. The chain couples TRBV9 to TRBJ2-7, with 9 nucleotides matching TRBD1. This CDR3 has 15 residues. Trimming at V came to 4 bases and at J to 6 bases, leaving 11 bases not matched to a gene. Germline V gene sequence: CDR1 SGDLS, CDR2 YYNGEE. The CDR3 region is CASSPPGQGLLEQYF. In DNA, the CDR3 is TGTGCCAGCAGCCCACCGGGACAGGGCCTGCTCGAGCAGTACTTC.

This clone was counted only a few times. The chain links TRBV5-5 to TRBJ1-2; TRBD1 matches 8 bases. Germline assignment: CDR1 SGHKS and CDR2 YYEKEE (reference sequence). The CDR3 runs to 14 residues. V dropped 4 bases and J dropped 7; count of bases not matched to a gene: 9. The CDR3 DNA sequence: TGTGCCAGCAGCACACAGGGGGACAGGTCTGGCTACACCTTC. This translates into CASSTQGDRSGYTF.

The rearrangement links TRBV7-6 to TRBJ2-3, with 9 bases matching TRBD2. Trimming removed 0 bases from V and 3 bases from J; junction bases left unmatched: 1. The length of the CDR3 is 15 residues. The V gene's germline CDR1 is SGHVS and CDR2 FNYEAQ. CDR3 in amino acids: CASSLASGRTDTQYF. CDR3 coding DNA: TGTGCCAGCAGCTTAGCTAGCGGGAGAACAGATACGCAGTATTTT.

The chain joins TRBV7-8 to TRBJ2-7, with D perhaps TRBD2 (5 bases). V was clipped by 3 bases and J by 6 bases, with 18 bases between them. The CDR3 totals 15 residues. The germline V gene encodes CDR1 SGHVS and CDR2 FQNEAQ. CDR3 sequence reads: CASSLRTGFGIEQYF. CDR3 nucleotides: TGTGCCAGCAGCTTGCGGACTGGGTTCGGCATCGAGCAGTACTTC.

The V call is TRBV16, the J call TRBJ2-3; D gene uncertain. CDR3 length: 16 amino acids. Trimming took 0 bases from V and 3 from J, leaving 13 bases between them. The germline V gene has CDR1 KGHSY and CDR2 FQNENV. The CDR3 sequence: CASSQSNPLMTDTQYF. CDR3 DNA sequence: TGTGCCAGCAGCCAATCAAATCCCTTAATGACAGATACGCAGTATTTT.

The V gene is TRBV6-5, the J gene TRBJ1-1; no reliable D call. There are 14 residues in the CDR3. V lost 2 bases to trimming and J lost 4 bases, with 11 bases between them. The germline V gene encodes CDR1 MNHEY and CDR2 SVGAGI. The CDR3 DNA is TGTGCCAGCAGTTACGTGAAGGGCGGCACTGAAGCTTTCTTT. This sequence encodes CASSYVKGGTEAFF.

This clone came up once. The gene calls are TRBV9 and TRBJ1-1; D uncertain. Trimming stripped 0 bases from V and 1 base from J, with 7 bases between. The CDR3 totals 14 residues. CDR1 and CDR2 (germline): SGDLS, YYNGEE. The CDR3 protein is CASSVVPGNTEAFF. The CDR3 DNA is TGTGCCAGCAGCGTAGTTCCAGGGAACACTGAAGCTTTCTTT. The whole variable domain, remainder taken from reference TRBV9 and TRBJ1-1, is DSGVTQTPKHLITATGQRVTLRCSPRSGDLSVYWYQQSLDQGLQFLIQYYNGEERAKGNILERFSAQQFPDLHSELNLSSLELGDSALYFCASSVVPGNTEAFFGQGTRLTVV.

This chain joins TRBV5-1 and TRBJ1-1; D not resolved. The CDR3 has 13 residues. Germline lookup yields CDR1 SGHRS and CDR2 YFSETQ. The germline V and J ends were trimmed by 3 bases and 2 bases, with 8 bases remaining between them. The CDR3 loop is CASSWTANTEAFF. The DNA of the CDR3 is TGCGCCAGCAGCTGGACCGCTAACACTGAAGCTTTCTTT.

The chain joins TRBV9 to TRBJ2-3, with 8 bases fitting TRBD2. The germline V gene has CDR1 SGDLS and CDR2 YYNGEE. The CDR3 consists of 15 residues. Trimming at V came to 3 bases and at J to 2 bases, leaving 5 bases not matched to a gene. The CDR3 DNA follows: TGTGCCAGCAGCGAGGGCGGGAGGACCACAGATACGCAGTATTTT. Amino acid sequence: CASSEGGRTTDTQYF.

This clone was counted only a few times. The chain couples TRBV28 to TRBJ1-2; no clear D gene. In germline, CDR1 is MDHEN, CDR2 SYDVKM. CDR3 length equals 15 residues. V dropped 7 bases and J dropped 3 bases, with 18 bases sitting between them. CDR3 in amino acids: CASTATVGKDYGYTF. CDR3 DNA: TGTGCCAGCACGGCCACGGTGGGAAAAGACTATGGCTACACCTTC.

V is TRBV11-3 and J is TRBJ2-3, with D uncertain. This CDR3 is built from 15 residues. The germline CDR1 and CDR2 sequences are SGHNT and YENEEA. V was pared by 0 bases and J by 3 bases, with 10 bases between. Here the CDR3 reads CASSLDRYSTDTQYF. CDR3 nucleotide sequence: TGTGCCAGCAGCTTAGATCGGTATAGTACAGATACGCAGTATTTT.

This sequence joins TRBV7-2 and TRBJ2-5; 8 positions match TRBD2. This CDR3 has 14 amino acids. Per the germline V gene, CDR1 is SGHTA and CDR2 is FQGNSA. J gave up 5 bases and V 4 bases, and 6 bases lay outside the gene matches. The CDR3 loop is CASSWGSGGETQYF. The CDR3 DNA is TGTGCCAGCAGCTGGGGGTCGGGGGGGGAGACCCAGTACTTC.

Ten or more counts support this clone. The rearrangement links TRBV6-5 to TRBJ2-7; the match to TRBD2 covers 7 bases. Germline V CDR1 and CDR2: MNHEY, SVGAGI. The length of the CDR3 is 15 residues. The trim removed 8 bases at V and 0 bases at J, leaving 10 bases unmatched. The CDR3 protein is CASSSSTSVSYEQYF. CDR3 DNA sequence: TGTGCCAGCTCTAGTAGTACTAGCGTCTCCTACGAGCAGTACTTC.

The CDR3 reads CASSLAQGTYGYTF. The CDR3 bases are TGTGCCAGCAGTTTAGCACAGGGGACCTATGGCTACACCTTC. The chain has TRBV27 and TRBJ1-2; 7 bases fit TRBD1. V lost 2 bases, J lost 4 bases, and 4 bases stayed unmatched. The CDR3 consists of 14 residues. The germline CDR1 and CDR2 sequences are MNHEY and SMNVEV (reference sequence).

This chain uses TRBV7-6 with TRBJ1-2; D gene ambiguous. V lost 4 bases and J 13 bases, leaving 16 bases between the germline ends. Germline V gives CDR1 SGHVS, CDR2 FNYEAQ. The CDR3 sequence is 12 residues long. The CDR3 spells CASSYLGGDSTF. DNA for the CDR3: TGTGCCAGCAGCTACCTCGGTGGGGATAGCACCTTC.

The chain couples TRBV29-1 to TRBJ2-7, with 7 bases aligning to TRBD1. This CDR3 has 13 residues. CDR1 and CDR2 (germline): SQVTM, ANQGSEA. J was trimmed by 6 bases and V by 3 bases; bases with no gene match: 8. As DNA, the CDR3 is TGCAGCGTTGAGCCTCAGACAGGGTTCGAGCAGTACTTC. Its protein is CSVEPQTGFEQYF.

J is TRBJ1-3 and V is TRBV5-6; TRBD1 is a possible D gene (6 bases). CDR3 length equals 16 residues. Trimming shortened V by 1 base and J by 0 bases, and 11 bases separated the two germline ends. The germline CDR1 and CDR2 sequences are SGHDT and YYEEEE. The CDR3 reads CASSLTGTLSGNTIYF. The CDR3 DNA sequence: TGTGCCAGCAGCTTGACAGGGACCCTCTCTGGAAACACCATATATTTT.

The CDR3 loop is CASSGGLLYNEQFF. The CDR3 nucleotides are TGTGCCAGCAGTGGGGGACTCCTGTACAATGAGCAGTTCTTC. V usage is TRBV27 and J usage is TRBJ2-1; D is possibly TRBD2 (6 bases). CDR1 and CDR2 from the germline V gene are MNHEY and SMNVEV (reference sequence). The V end lost 5 bases, the J end lost 4 bases, and 12 bases lay between the germline ends. This CDR3 has 14 amino acids.

The V gene is TRBV10-3, the J gene TRBJ1-2; D is uncertain. Trimming removed 0 bases at V and 3 bases at J, with 14 bases between. This CDR3 has 16 amino acids. Germline CDR1 is ENHRY and CDR2 is SYGVKD. The CDR3 DNA reads as TGTGCCATCAGTGAGTCTGGGCTACTGGAGGACTATGGCTACACCTTC. Translation gives CAISESGLLEDYGYTF.

The chain employs TRBV9 and TRBJ2-1; TRBD1 matches 12 bases. This CDR3 spans 16 amino acids. Germline CDR1 reads SGDLS; CDR2 reads YYNGEE. Germline trimming cut 0 bases from V and 5 bases from J; bases unmatched to any gene: 3. The CDR3 sequence is CASSVVGTGGHNEQFF. The CDR3 DNA follows: TGTGCCAGCAGCGTAGTAGGGACAGGGGGCCACAATGAGCAGTTCTTC.

The chain couples TRBV4-1 to TRBJ2-1, with 7 bases aligning to TRBD1. The CDR3 runs 14 residues. Germline assignment: CDR1 MGHRA and CDR2 YSYEKL. The V and J ends lost 8 bases and 5 bases, in that order; junction bases with no gene match: 9. The DNA of the CDR3 is TGCGCCAGCCAGACAGGGCGTATGGACAATGAGCAGTTCTTC. Protein: CASQTGRMDNEQFF.

The chain has TRBV7-9 and TRBJ1-2, with 7 bases fitting TRBD1. CDR3 size: 13 residues. Trimming took 5 bases from V and 6 from J; bases not matched to a gene: 6. Germline-derived CDR1 and CDR2 are SEHNR and FQNEAQ (reference sequence). Here the CDR3 reads CASSGDSLNGYTF. CDR3 in DNA: TGTGCCAGCAGCGGGGACAGTTTAAATGGCTACACCTTC.